This T cell receptor (beta chain) was recovered during a study of T cells after yellow fever vaccination. Across the whole study: With SMART-Seq v4 Ultra Low Input, the fractions containing low cell numbers were prepared.

J gave up 2 bases and V 5 bases, and 5 bases lay outside the gene matches. Germline V CDR1 and CDR2: SGHRS, YFSETQ. This CDR3 is 14 amino acids long. Generation of TCR cDNA used 5'RACE template switching (which added a universal primer site and UMIs). Each CDR3 protein is one row after TCRdb ran MiXCR on the 5' RACE reads. Seen here are 500,000 to 650,000 distinct CDR3 sequences, less than 20% observed once, and the top ten hold approximately 15%. Overall study findings and caveats: The secondary response showed a weaker magnitude and a faster peak, day 5 versus 15. Researchers cautioned that FACS-sorted repertoires could harbor abundant clonotypes contaminating from the bulk population.

This clonotype was detected only a few times. The antigen is unknown. The specimen was PBMCs, collected more than 4 days after the first yellow fever vaccination. The rearrangement joins TRBV5-1 to TRBJ2-3, with 7 bases matching TRBD2. This receptor was identified in a man younger than 35 who received the YFV17D yellow fever vaccine. The CDR3 DNA reads as TGCGCCAGCAGTTACGGGGGGAACACAGATACGCAGTATTTT. This codes for CASSYGGNTDTQYF.